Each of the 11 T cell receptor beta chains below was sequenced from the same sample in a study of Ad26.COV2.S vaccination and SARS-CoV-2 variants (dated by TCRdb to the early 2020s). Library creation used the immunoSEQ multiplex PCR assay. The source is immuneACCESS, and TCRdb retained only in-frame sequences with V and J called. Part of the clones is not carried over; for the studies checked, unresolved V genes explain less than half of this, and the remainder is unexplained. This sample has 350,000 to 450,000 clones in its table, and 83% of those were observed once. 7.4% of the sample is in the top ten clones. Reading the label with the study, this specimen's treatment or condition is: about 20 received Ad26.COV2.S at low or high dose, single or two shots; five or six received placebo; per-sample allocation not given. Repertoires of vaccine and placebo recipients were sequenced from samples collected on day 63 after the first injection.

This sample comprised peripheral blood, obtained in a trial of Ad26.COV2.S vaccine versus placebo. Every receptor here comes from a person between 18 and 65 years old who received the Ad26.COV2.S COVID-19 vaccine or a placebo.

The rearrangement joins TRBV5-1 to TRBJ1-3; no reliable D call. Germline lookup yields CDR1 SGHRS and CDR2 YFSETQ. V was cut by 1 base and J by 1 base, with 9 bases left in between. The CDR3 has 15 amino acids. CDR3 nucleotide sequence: TGCGCCAGCAGCTTGACGGTAAATTCTGGAAACACCATATATTTT. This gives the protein CASSLTVNSGNTIYF.

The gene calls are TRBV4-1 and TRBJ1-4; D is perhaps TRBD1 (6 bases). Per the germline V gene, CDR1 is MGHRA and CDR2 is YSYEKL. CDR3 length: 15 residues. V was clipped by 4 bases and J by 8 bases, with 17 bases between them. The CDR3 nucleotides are TGCGCCAGCAGCCGCAGAACAGGGTATGAAGAAAAACTGTTTTTT. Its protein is CASSRRTGYEEKLFF.

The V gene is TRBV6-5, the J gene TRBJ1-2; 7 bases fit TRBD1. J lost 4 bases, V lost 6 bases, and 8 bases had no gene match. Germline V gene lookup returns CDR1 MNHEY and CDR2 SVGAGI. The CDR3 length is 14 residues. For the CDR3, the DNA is TGTGCCAGCAGCCCCAACAGGGGCGGCTATGGCTACACCTTC. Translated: CASSPNRGGYGYTF.

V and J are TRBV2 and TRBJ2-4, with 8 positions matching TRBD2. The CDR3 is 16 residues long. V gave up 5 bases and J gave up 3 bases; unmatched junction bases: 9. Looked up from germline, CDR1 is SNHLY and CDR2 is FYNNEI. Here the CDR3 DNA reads TGTGCCAGCAGTCCAGCGGGAGCGTTGGGCAAAAACATTCAGTACTTC. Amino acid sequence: CASSPAGALGKNIQYF.

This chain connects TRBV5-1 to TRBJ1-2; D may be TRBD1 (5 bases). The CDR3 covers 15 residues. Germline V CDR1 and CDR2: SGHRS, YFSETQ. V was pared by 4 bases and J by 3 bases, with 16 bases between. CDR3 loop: CASSKDPTDHYGYTF. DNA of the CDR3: TGCGCCAGCAGCAAAGATCCGACAGACCACTATGGCTACACCTTC. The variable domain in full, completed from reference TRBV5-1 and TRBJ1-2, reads KAGVTQTPRYLIKTRGQQVTLSCSPISGHRSVSWYQQTPGQGLQFLFEYFSETQRNKGNFPGRFSGRQFSNSRSEMNVSTLELGDSALYLCASSKDPTDHYGYTFGSGTRLTVV.

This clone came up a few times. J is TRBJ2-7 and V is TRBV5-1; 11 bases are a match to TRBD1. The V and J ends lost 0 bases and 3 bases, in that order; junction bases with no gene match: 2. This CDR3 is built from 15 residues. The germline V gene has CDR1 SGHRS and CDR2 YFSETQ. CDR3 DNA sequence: TGCGCCAGCAGCTTGGGAGGGACAGGGGGCTACGAGCAGTACTTC. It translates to CASSLGGTGGYEQYF.

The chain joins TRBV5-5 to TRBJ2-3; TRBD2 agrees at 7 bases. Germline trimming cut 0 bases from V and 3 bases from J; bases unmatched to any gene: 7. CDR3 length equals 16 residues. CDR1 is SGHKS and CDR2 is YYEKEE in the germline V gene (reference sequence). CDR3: CASSLEWRERTDTQYF. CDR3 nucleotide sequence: TGTGCCAGCAGCTTGGAGTGGCGGGAGCGGACAGATACGCAGTATTTT. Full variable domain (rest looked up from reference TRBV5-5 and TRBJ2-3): DAGVTQSPTHLIKTRGQQVTLRCSPISGHKSVSWYQQVLGQGPQFIFQYYEKEERGRGNFPDRFSARQFPNYSSELNVNALLLGDSALYLCASSLEWRERTDTQYFGPGTRLTVL.

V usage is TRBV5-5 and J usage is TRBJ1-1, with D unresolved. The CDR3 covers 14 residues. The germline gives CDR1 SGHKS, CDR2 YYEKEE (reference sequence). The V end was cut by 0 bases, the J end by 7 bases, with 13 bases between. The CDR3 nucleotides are TGTGCCAGCAGCTTGGCCAACGCACGAATTGAAGCTTTCTTT. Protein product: CASSLANARIEAFF.

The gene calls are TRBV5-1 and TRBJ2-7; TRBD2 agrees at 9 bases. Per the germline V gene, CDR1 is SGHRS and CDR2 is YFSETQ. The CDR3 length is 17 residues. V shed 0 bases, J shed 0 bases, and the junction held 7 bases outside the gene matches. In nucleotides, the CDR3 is TGCGCCAGCAGCTTGGTGGTAGCGGGGGCCTCCTCCTACGAGCAGTACTTC. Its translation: CASSLVVAGASSYEQYF. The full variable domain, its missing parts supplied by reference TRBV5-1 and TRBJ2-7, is KAGVTQTPRYLIKTRGQQVTLSCSPISGHRSVSWYQQTPGQGLQFLFEYFSETQRNKGNFPGRFSGRQFSNSRSEMNVSTLELGDSALYLCASSLVVAGASSYEQYFGPGTRLTVT.

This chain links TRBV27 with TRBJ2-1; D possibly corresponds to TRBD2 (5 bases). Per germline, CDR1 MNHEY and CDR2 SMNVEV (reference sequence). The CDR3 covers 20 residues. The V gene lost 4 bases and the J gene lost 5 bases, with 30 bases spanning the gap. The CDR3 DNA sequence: TGTGCCAGCAGTTCCGACCCACGGACTCTCCCCGGAGGCCCTCACAATGAGCAGTTCTTC. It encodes CASSSDPRTLPGGPHNEQFF.

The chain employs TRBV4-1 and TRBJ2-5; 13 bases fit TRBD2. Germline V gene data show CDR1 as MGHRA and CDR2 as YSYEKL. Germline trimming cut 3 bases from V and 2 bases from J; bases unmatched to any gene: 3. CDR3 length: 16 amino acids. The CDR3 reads CASSQALAGGQETQYF. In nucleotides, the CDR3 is TGCGCCAGCAGCCAGGCACTAGCGGGAGGGCAAGAGACCCAGTACTTC.